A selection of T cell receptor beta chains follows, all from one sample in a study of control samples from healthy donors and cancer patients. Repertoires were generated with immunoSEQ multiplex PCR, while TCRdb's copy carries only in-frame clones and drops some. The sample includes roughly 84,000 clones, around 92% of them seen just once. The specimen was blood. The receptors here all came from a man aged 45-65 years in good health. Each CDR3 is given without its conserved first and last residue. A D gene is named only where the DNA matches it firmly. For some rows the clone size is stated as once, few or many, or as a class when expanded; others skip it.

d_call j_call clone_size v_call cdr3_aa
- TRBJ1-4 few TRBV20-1 SATDSRGLF
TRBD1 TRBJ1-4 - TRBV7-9 ASRAGQGATGSTEKLF
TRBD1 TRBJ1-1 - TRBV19 ASSISTPGGQAEAF
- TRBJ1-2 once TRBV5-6 ASSLDSYGYT
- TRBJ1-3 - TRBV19 ASSRDPGGLYTIY
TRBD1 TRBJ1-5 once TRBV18 ASSLDRGGNQPQH
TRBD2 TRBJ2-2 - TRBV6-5 ASSPGLVGAGELF
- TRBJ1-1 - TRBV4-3 ASSQEGGNTEAF
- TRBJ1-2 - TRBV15 ATSREIAANYGYT
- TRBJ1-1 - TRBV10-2 ASRQNTEAF
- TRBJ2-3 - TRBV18 ASSPKDTQY
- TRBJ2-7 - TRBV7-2 ASSLAQGYEQY
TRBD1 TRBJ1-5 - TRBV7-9 ASSAPGQGEDNQPQH
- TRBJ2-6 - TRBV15 ATSPRAGANVLT
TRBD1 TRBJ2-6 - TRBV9 ASSPRPGTGSGANVLT
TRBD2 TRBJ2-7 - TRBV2 ASGLSGGRSYEQY
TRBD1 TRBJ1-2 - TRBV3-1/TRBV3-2 ASSLTGGGQGAGGYT
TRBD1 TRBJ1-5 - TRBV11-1 ASSLDRVEPQH
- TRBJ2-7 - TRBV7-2 ASSLRDRSYEQY
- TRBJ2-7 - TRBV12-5 ASGLKGGAHRRPSSYEQY
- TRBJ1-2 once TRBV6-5 ASSPEIERRGGYT
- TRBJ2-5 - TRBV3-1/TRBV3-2 ASSQVQGQETQY
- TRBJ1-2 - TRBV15 ATSRDVGPRAAGYT
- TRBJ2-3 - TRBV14 ASSKGGSDTQY
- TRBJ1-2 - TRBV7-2 ASSLGPGSGYT
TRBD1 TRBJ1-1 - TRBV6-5 ASSRTGEDTEAF
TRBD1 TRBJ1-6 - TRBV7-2 ASSRDRGRSPLH
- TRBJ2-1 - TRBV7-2 ASSYRPSYNEQF
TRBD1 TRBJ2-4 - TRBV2 ASSDPIGTALAKNIQY
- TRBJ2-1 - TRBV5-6 ASTLLNRGNEQF
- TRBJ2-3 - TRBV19 ASSVSWGAQDTQY
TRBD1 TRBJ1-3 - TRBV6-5 ASRDRLLSGNTIY
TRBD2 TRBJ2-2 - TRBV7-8 ASSSRLAGGPNTGELF
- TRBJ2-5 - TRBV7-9 ASSTGNLETQY
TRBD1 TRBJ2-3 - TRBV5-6 ASSTWGTGADTQY
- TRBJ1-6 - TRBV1 TSSQGDRGNSPLH
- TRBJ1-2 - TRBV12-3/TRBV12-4 ASSFPGNYGYT
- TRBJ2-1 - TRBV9 ASSGVWGDNEQF
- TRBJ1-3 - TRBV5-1 ASSLVGNSGNTIY
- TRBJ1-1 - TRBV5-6 ASSLNSQGEAF
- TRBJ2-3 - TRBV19 ASRRGLGDTQY
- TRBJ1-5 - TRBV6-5 ASSFSFNQPQH
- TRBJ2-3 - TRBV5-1 ASSLWRTSTDTQY
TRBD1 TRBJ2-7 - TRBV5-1 ASRPGTGMIYEQY
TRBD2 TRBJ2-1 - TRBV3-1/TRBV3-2 ASSQTSANEQF
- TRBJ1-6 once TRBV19 ASSSSFSGGPLH
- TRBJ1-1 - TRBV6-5 ASSPGGDTEAF
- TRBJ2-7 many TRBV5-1 ASSRGDEQY
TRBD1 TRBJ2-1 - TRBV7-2 ASSRPGQGAHNEQF
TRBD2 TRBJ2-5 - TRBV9 ASSVTSGFSGETQY
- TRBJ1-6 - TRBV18 ASSGGTVHNSPLH
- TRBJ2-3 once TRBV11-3 ASSFTGSDTQY
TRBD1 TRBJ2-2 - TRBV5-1 ASSSMTGVGELF
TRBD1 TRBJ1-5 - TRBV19 ASSIGTGGRQPQH
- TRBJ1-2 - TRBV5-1 ASSPRPGGYGYT
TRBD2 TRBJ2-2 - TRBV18 ASSPTLAGSNTGELF
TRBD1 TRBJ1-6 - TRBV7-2 ASSPGGQGGSPLH
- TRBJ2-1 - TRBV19 ASTPVHEQF
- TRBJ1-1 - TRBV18 ASSPPGPSTEAF
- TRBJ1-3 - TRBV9 ASSGGSGNTIY